A single sample gave rise to the 18 T cell receptor beta chains below, sequenced in a study of blood T cell repertoires in COVID-19 (TCRdb year 2020). Library preparation was by the immunoSEQ multiplex PCR assay. TCRdb carries this immuneACCESS record with in-frame sequences only. Its versions omit some clonotypes, under half of them owing to an unresolved V gene in the studies checked, with the rest unexplained. The sample contains hundreds of thousands of clones, more than 75% of them found a single time. Of the sample, 1.5% to 2% falls within the top ten clones. Sample: peripheral blood. Receptors originate from an older woman who had recovered from COVID-19.

The count of this clone is one. The V gene is TRBV9, the J gene TRBJ2-5; D is possibly TRBD2 (7 bases). The CDR3 loop spans 14 amino acids. Deletions cut 5 bases from V and 5 bases from J, with 16 bases between. Per the germline V gene, CDR1 is SGDLS and CDR2 is YYNGEE. CDR3 coding DNA: TGTGCCAGCAGTCCAGGGGAGGGCAGGGAGACCCAGTACTTC. Protein product: CASSPGEGRETQYF.

The V call is TRBV3-1 (or the pseudogene TRBV3-2), the J call TRBJ2-5; tentative D call: TRBD1 (6 bases). V was clipped by 6 bases and J by 5 bases, with 13 bases between them. CDR1 is LGHDT and CDR2 is YNNKEL in the germline V gene (reference sequence). The length of the CDR3 is 13 residues. This chain's CDR3 is CASSLPRGETQYF. CDR3 DNA sequence: TGTGCCAGCAGTCTCCCGAGGGGGGAGACCCAGTACTTC.

CDR3 residues: CASSQGAAYRVFYEQYF. CDR3 nucleotides: TGCGCCAGCAGCCAAGGGGCAGCGTACAGGGTCTTCTACGAGCAGTACTTC. The chain uses TRBV5-1 and TRBJ2-7; D may be TRBD1 (6 bases). Trimming took off 4 bases at V and 3 bases at J, with 23 bases between the two ends. The CDR3 is 17 amino acids. CDR1 is SGHRS and CDR2 is YFSETQ in the germline V gene.

The sample holds a few counts of this clone. The rearrangement joins TRBV6-5 to TRBJ1-3; D uncertain. Looked up from germline, CDR1 is MNHEY and CDR2 is SVGAGI. Trimming removed 8 bases from V and 2 bases from J, with 13 bases in between. This CDR3 region has 14 residues. The CDR3 DNA follows: TGTGCCAGCGGAGAGAAGATGACTGGAAACACCATATATTTT. Protein product: CASGEKMTGNTIYF.

This chain joins TRBV5-1 and TRBJ1-3, with 8 bases lining up with TRBD1. Germline loops: CDR1 SGHRS, CDR2 YFSETQ. Trimming cost V 4 bases and J 2 bases; bases outside gene matches: 11. The CDR3 is made up of 17 amino acids. CDR3 sequence reads: CASSPPLDRGTGNTIYF. The CDR3, as DNA: TGCGCCAGCAGCCCCCCATTAGACAGGGGTACTGGAAACACCATATATTTT.

This chain joins TRBV5-1 and TRBJ1-2; possible D gene TRBD1, 6 bases. Trimming removed 0 bases at V and 8 bases at J, with 17 bases between. Germline-derived CDR1 and CDR2 are SGHRS and YFSETQ. CDR3 size: 15 residues. CDR3 amino acids: CASSLAAGGARGYTF. The CDR3 region has the DNA TGCGCCAGCAGCTTGGCCGCGGGGGGCGCGAGGGGCTACACCTTC.

This clone was seen only once. This chain links TRBV9 with TRBJ2-1; D may be TRBD2 (7 bases). CDR3 length: 14 residues. The ends were cut back, 2 bases at V and 8 bases at J, with 14 bases in the middle. Germline V CDR1 and CDR2: SGDLS, YYNGEE. The CDR3 nucleotides read TGTGCCAGCAGCGTGACGGGGGGCCAAGATGAGCAGTTCTTC. Its protein product is CASSVTGGQDEQFF.

V usage is TRBV5-6 and J usage is TRBJ1-4; maybe TRBD1 (5 bases). Germline V lookup: CDR1 SGHDT, CDR2 YYEEEE. The CDR3 extends over 12 amino acids. Deletions cut 3 bases from V and 11 bases from J, with 11 bases between. CDR3 region: CASSWGPGKLFF. Here the CDR3 DNA reads TGTGCCAGCAGCTGGGGCCCTGGGAAACTGTTTTTT. Variable domain in full (rest from reference TRBV5-6 and TRBJ1-4): DAGVTQSPTHLIKTRGQQVTLRCSPKSGHDTVSWYQQALGQGPQFIFQYYEEEERQRGNFPDRFSGHQFPNYSSELNVNALLLGDSALYLCASSWGPGKLFFGSGTQLSVL.

This clone was detected only once. The chain is built from TRBV19 and TRBJ2-5; the D gene is possibly TRBD1 (5 bases). CDR1 is LNHDA, CDR2 SQIVND, per germline (reference sequence). This CDR3 is 13 amino acids long. V lost 4 bases, J lost 6 bases, and 12 bases lay in between. CDR3 in amino acids: CASSKTDPKTQYF. The CDR3 DNA reads as TGTGCCAGTAGTAAGACAGATCCAAAGACCCAGTACTTC. Full variable domain (outside the CDR3, taken from reference TRBV19 and TRBJ2-5): DGGITQSPKYLFRKEGQNVTLSCEQNLNHDAMYWYRQDPGQGLRLIYYSQIVNDFQKGDIAEGYSVSREKKESFPLTVTSAQKNPTAFYLCASSKTDPKTQYFGPGTRLLVL.

The chain couples TRBV4-2 to TRBJ1-2; 7 nucleotides align to TRBD1. The V and J ends lost 6 bases and 2 bases, in that order; junction bases with no gene match: 12. The CDR3 is made up of 16 amino acids. CDR1 and CDR2 from the germline V gene are LGHNA and YNFKEQ. The CDR3 DNA follows: TGTGCCAGCAGACCAATGCCCCAGACAGGGAACTATGGCTACACCTTC. This encodes CASRPMPQTGNYGYTF.

V and J are TRBV9 and TRBJ2-1; TRBD2 agrees at 7 bases. This CDR3 is 17 amino acids long. J was trimmed by 3 bases and V by 4 bases; bases with no gene match: 13. Germline-derived CDR1 and CDR2 are SGDLS and YYNGEE. The CDR3 DNA sequence: TGTGCCAGCAGCCAAGACGGGGGGACCTCGGTCTACAATGAGCAGTTCTTC. Amino acids: CASSQDGGTSVYNEQFF.

The V call is TRBV7-2, the J call TRBJ1-4; tentatively, D is TRBD1 (5 bases). Germline CDR1 and CDR2: SGHTA and FQGNSA. Trimming pared 4 bases from V and 3 bases from J, leaving 12 bases between. The CDR3 is made up of 15 amino acids. CDR3 protein: CASSSSDTSNEKLFF. The CDR3 region has the DNA TGTGCCAGCAGCTCTTCGGACACTTCTAATGAAAAACTGTTTTTT.

The CDR3 DNA sequence: TGTGCCAGCAGCCCCACTAGCGGGGGGGCTGGGGAGCTGTTTTTT. Translation: CASSPTSGGAGELFF. The chain uses TRBV7-6 and TRBJ2-2, with TRBD2 matching 13 bases. The trim removed 5 bases at V and 8 bases at J, leaving 5 bases unmatched. CDR1 is SGHVS and CDR2 is FNYEAQ in the germline V gene. The CDR3 spans 15 residues.

The chain couples TRBV13 to TRBJ1-1; D remains unclear. Germline assignment: CDR1 PRHDT and CDR2 FYEKMQ (reference sequence). The CDR3 length is 12 residues. Trimming removed 2 bases from V and 8 bases from J, with 9 bases in between. CDR3 loop: CASSLSGAEAFF. In DNA form, the CDR3 reads TGTGCCAGCAGCTTATCCGGAGCCGAAGCTTTCTTT. Based on the CDR3 plus reference TRBV13 and TRBJ1-1, the full variable domain is AAGVIQSPRHLIKEKRETATLKCYPIPRHDTVYWYQQGPGQDPQFLISFYEKMQSDKGSIPDRFSAQQFSDYHSELNMSSLELGDSALYFCASSLSGAEAFFGQGTRLTVV.

The chain uses TRBV3-1 (or the pseudogene TRBV3-2) and TRBJ1-4, with TRBD1 matching over 7 bases. Per the germline V gene, CDR1 is LGHDT and CDR2 is YNNKEL (reference sequence). This CDR3 is 15 amino acids long. V gave up 4 bases and J gave up 5 bases; unmatched junction bases: 7. The CDR3 DNA follows: TGTGCCAGCAGCCCAGCGGAGGGGGCAAATGAAAAACTGTTTTTT. Its translation: CASSPAEGANEKLFF.

This chain joins TRBV20-1 and TRBJ2-3; D uncertain. Germline-derived CDR1 and CDR2 are DFQATT and SNEGSKA (reference sequence). Trimming removed 3 bases at V and 3 bases at J, with 10 bases between. This CDR3 is built from 13 residues. CDR3 loop: CSASVTSTDTQYF. CDR3 sequence (DNA): TGCAGTGCTAGTGTAACTTCTACAGATACGCAGTATTTT.

This chain uses TRBV28 with TRBJ1-5; D is possibly TRBD1 (5 bases). The germline CDR1 and CDR2 sequences are MDHEN and SYDVKM. V lost 6 bases, J lost 7 bases, and 16 bases lay in between. The CDR3 is made up of 14 amino acids. CDR3 DNA: TGTGCCAGCAGCCCAGTGGGGGGGGGACAGCCCCAGCATTTT. Amino acids: CASSPVGGGQPQHF.

This clone has only one observation. This chain links TRBV19 with TRBJ2-7; 9 bases map to TRBD1. J was trimmed by 6 bases and V by 7 bases; bases with no gene match: 7. Germline V CDR1 and CDR2: LNHDA, SQIVND (reference sequence). There are 13 residues in the CDR3. As DNA, the CDR3 is TGTGCCAGTAAGCGGACAGGGGTTTTCGAGCAGTACTTC. Its translation is CASKRTGVFEQYF.